The clone carrying this T cell receptor beta chain was detected ten times or more. Its specificity is not known. Time point given: patch test 2, 6 weeks after DPC sensitization. Specified treatment: therapeutic diphenylcyclopropenone sensitization with weekly scalp DPC. The sample originates from a study of human T cells and chemical hapten exposure. Study-wide results and limits: TCRs at high frequency, those above 1 in 1000, did not change with DPC sensitization.

TCRdb independently ran MiXCR on the RACE reads; one entry per CDR3 protein. The table shows hundreds of thousands of distinct CDR3 sequences, with about 6% occurring only once. The V end was cut by 2 bases, the J end by 1 base, with 11 bases between. This CDR3 comprises 15 residues. Germline CDR1 MDHEN, CDR2 SYDVKM. The sequencing used whole blood, collected in connection with sensitization to the hapten diphenylcyclopropenone (DPC). The chain joins TRBV28 to TRBJ2-5; D remains ambiguous. This sequence originates from a woman in her late teens or twenties with alopecia areata. Some clones in this sample may be carry-over from other donors' samples. CDR3 residues: CASSLIMGSQETQYF. The CDR3 DNA is TGTGCCAGCAGTTTAATAATGGGGTCCCAAGAGACCCAGTACTTC. The whole variable domain, remainder taken from reference TRBV28 and TRBJ2-5, is DVKVTQSSRYLVKRTGEKVFLECVQDMDHENMFWYRQDPGLGLRLIYFSYDVKMKEKGDIPEGYSVSREKKERFSLILESASTNQTSMYLCASSLIMGSQETQYFGPGTRLLVL.